These 17 T cell receptor beta chains originate from one sample sequenced in a study of shared clonotypes between healthy human individuals. Assay used: immunoSEQ multiplex PCR; TCRdb lists only in-frame clones, some missing. The sample lists about 1.5 million clones; roughly 96% were seen once. The sample consisted of naive CD4+ T cells sorted from blood. Documented subset: CD45RA+ positively selected. The receptors stem from a man aged 25-40 years in good health.

J is TRBJ2-1 and V is TRBV27; D is undetermined. The CDR3 loop spans 12 amino acids. Germline lookup yields CDR1 MNHEY and CDR2 SMNVEV (reference sequence). Trimming removed 0 bases at V and 7 bases at J, with 4 bases between. This CDR3 reads CASSLSRNEQFF. The CDR3 coding sequence is TGTGCCAGCAGTTTATCGAGAAATGAGCAGTTCTTC.

J is TRBJ2-5 and V is TRBV9, with 7 bases lining up with TRBD2. The CDR3 contains 15 residues. The germline gives CDR1 SGDLS, CDR2 YYNGEE. After removal of 0 bases from V and 5 bases from J, the junction contained 7 bases not matched to a gene. In nucleotides, the CDR3 is TGTGCCAGCAGCGTAGACGCGGGAGTCGGGGAGACCCAGTACTTC. As protein: CASSVDAGVGETQYF.

This clone occurred once. The J gene is TRBJ2-1, the V gene TRBV27; the D gene is possibly TRBD2 (6 bases). Germline V lookup: CDR1 MNHEY, CDR2 SMNVEV (reference sequence). V was shortened by 2 bases and J by 1 base, with 12 bases between the two germline ends. This CDR3 region has 16 residues. DNA of the CDR3: TGTGCCAGCAGTTTAGGCGGGATCGGGTCCTACAATGAGCAGTTCTTC. Translated, it gives CASSLGGIGSYNEQFF.

This clone was seen just once. This chain joins TRBV9 and TRBJ2-2; no definite D call. This CDR3 comprises 16 residues. Trimming stripped 0 bases from V and 1 base from J, with 10 bases between. CDR1 and CDR2 (germline): SGDLS, YYNGEE. CDR3 coding DNA: TGTGCCAGCAGCGTAGTAGCTCGCGGGAACACCGGGGAGCTGTTTTTT. Amino acid sequence: CASSVVARGNTGELFF.

The CDR3 nucleotides read TGTGCCAGCAGCTTATTTATCGGCAGGTTTACTTCATTGGAGACCCAGTACTTC. Its translation: CASSLFIGRFTSLETQYF. The chain has TRBV7-9 and TRBJ2-5; D is unresolved. The germline V and J ends were trimmed by 2 bases and 5 bases, with 24 bases remaining between them. The CDR3 extends over 18 amino acids. The V gene's germline CDR1 is SEHNR and CDR2 FQNEAQ (reference sequence).

This chain connects TRBV21-1 to TRBJ2-1; the D call of TRBD2 is as the table states it, not checked on the DNA. TRBV21-1 is marked as a pseudogene. This CDR3 is built from 17 residues. CDR3 region: CASSKGKAGGPYNEQFF. The CDR3 DNA sequence: TGTGCCAGCAGCAAGGGCAAAGCGGGAGGGCCTTACAATGAGCAGTTCTTC.

The chain recombines TRBV19 with TRBJ2-2; D perhaps matches TRBD2 (5 bases). With 8 bases removed from V and 3 bases from J, the gap between germline ends came to 22 bases. This CDR3 comprises 17 residues. Germline CDR1 is LNHDA and CDR2 is SQIVND (reference sequence). The CDR3 DNA reads TGTGCCAGTGAGAACGTGGGAGACCCAGGTGACACCGGGGAGCTGTTTTTT. This gives the protein CASENVGDPGDTGELFF.

The V call is TRBV5-4, the J call TRBJ2-7, with 7 bases matching TRBD2. The ends lost 4 bases at V and 1 base at J; junction bases unmatched: 8. This CDR3 spans 15 amino acids. Germline V gene lookup returns CDR1 SGHNT and CDR2 YYREEE (reference sequence). CDR3 sequence: CASSPGLVESYEQYF. The CDR3 coding sequence is TGTGCCAGCAGCCCTGGACTAGTCGAATCCTACGAGCAGTACTTC.

In its sample, this clone was seen once. The chain joins TRBV28 to TRBJ1-4, with 9 bases identical to TRBD1. Germline V gene sequence: CDR1 MDHEN, CDR2 SYDVKM. V was pared by 3 bases and J by 1 base, with 15 bases of the junction left unmatched. The CDR3 is made up of 20 amino acids. The CDR3 DNA reads as TGTGCCAGCAGTTTTGTATCCATCAACAGGGGGCCTCGAACTAATGAAAAACTGTTTTTT. This encodes CASSFVSINRGPRTNEKLFF.

Worth noting for this clone: The same CDR3 can be traced to other DNA sequences in this sample. The rearrangement uses TRBV18 and TRBJ2-1; no definite D call. CDR3 length equals 13 residues. The V end was cut by 0 bases, the J end by 3 bases, with 3 bases between. From germline, CDR1 is KGHSH and CDR2 LQKENI. The CDR3 DNA is TGTGCCAGCTCACCACCTAGCTACAATGAGCAGTTCTTC. It yields the protein CASSPPSYNEQFF.

This clone was found once. The CDR3 DNA reads as TGTGCCATCAGTGAGGTACAGAACACTGAAGCTTTCTTT. Protein: CAISEVQNTEAFF. V is TRBV10-3 and J is TRBJ1-1; D is undetermined. The CDR3 is made up of 13 amino acids. CDR1 is ENHRY and CDR2 is SYGVKD in the germline V gene. V lost 2 bases and J 1 base, leaving 5 bases between the germline ends.

The genes are TRBV11-1 and TRBJ2-2; D uncertain. Germline CDR1 SGHAT, CDR2 FQDESV (reference sequence). CDR3 length: 13 amino acids. Trimming removed 5 bases at V and 5 bases at J, with 9 bases between. The chain's CDR3 is CASSPYQTGELFF. For the CDR3, the DNA is TGTGCCAGCAGCCCATATCAGACCGGGGAGCTGTTTTTT.

The rearrangement joins TRBV7-2 to TRBJ2-3; D call uncertain. Germline lookup yields CDR1 SGHTA and CDR2 FQGNSA. This CDR3 has 17 amino acids. V was shortened by 2 bases and J by 0 bases, with 15 bases between the two germline ends. The CDR3, as DNA: TGTGCCAGCAGCTTATTAGGCTCGGATTTTAGCACAGATACGCAGTATTTT. Amino acid sequence: CASSLLGSDFSTDTQYF. Together with reference TRBV7-2 and TRBJ2-3, the CDR3 gives the full variable domain: GAGVSQSPSNKVTEKGKDVELRCDPISGHTALYWYRQSLGQGLEFLIYFQGNSAPDKSGLPSDRFSAERTGGSVSTLTIQRTQQEDSAVYLCASSLLGSDFSTDTQYFGPGTRLTVL.

The rearrangement joins TRBV6-6 to TRBJ2-7; no definite D call. The V end was cut by 6 bases, the J end by 0 bases, with 12 bases between. The CDR3 is 14 residues long. From germline, CDR1 is MNHNY and CDR2 SVGAGI (reference sequence). CDR3 loop: CASSARLTSYEQYF. The CDR3 nucleotides are TGTGCCAGCAGCGCTCGTCTAACCTCCTACGAGCAGTACTTC.

The V gene is TRBV9, the J gene TRBJ1-3; D not certain. CDR3 length equals 16 residues. Germline assignment: CDR1 SGDLS and CDR2 YYNGEE. Trimming pared 4 bases from V and 0 bases from J, leaving 14 bases between. CDR3 DNA: TGTGCCAGCAGCTTAACATTGATGGGCTCTGGAAACACCATATATTTT. Protein sequence: CASSLTLMGSGNTIYF.

The chain employs TRBV2 and TRBJ2-7; 8 bases map to TRBD1. Germline CDR1 and CDR2: SNHLY and FYNNEI. The CDR3 runs 13 residues. V gave up 8 bases and J gave up 9 bases; unmatched junction bases: 12. As DNA, the CDR3 is TGTGCCAGCGGGGGACAGGCTGTCCTCGTGCAGTACTTC. Translating gives CASGGQAVLVQYF.

The chain joins TRBV5-5 to TRBJ1-4; 10 positions agree with TRBD1. J was trimmed by 6 bases and V by 4 bases; bases with no gene match: 6. This CDR3 has 15 amino acids. The germline CDR1 and CDR2 sequences are SGHKS and YYEKEE (reference sequence). The CDR3, as DNA: TGTGCCAGCAGCCTGACCGGGACAGGGGATGAAAAACTGTTTTTT. Translation: CASSLTGTGDEKLFF.